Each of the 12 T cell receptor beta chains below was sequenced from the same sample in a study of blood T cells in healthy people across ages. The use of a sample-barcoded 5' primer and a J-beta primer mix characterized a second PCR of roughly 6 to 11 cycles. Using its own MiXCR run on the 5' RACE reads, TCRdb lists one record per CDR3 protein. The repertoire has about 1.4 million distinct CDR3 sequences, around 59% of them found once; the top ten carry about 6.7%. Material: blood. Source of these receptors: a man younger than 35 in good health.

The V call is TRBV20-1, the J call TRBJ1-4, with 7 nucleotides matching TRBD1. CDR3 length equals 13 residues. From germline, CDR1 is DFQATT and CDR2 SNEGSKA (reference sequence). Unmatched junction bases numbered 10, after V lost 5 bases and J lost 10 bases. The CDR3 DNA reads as TGCAGTGCTTATCAGGACAGGTCGGGAAAACTGTTTTTT. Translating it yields CSAYQDRSGKLFF.

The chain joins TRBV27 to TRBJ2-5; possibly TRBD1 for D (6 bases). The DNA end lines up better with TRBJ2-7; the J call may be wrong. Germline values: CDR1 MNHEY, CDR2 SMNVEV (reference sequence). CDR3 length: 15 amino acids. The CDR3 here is CASSLQGTSSYEQYF. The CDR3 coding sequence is TGTGCCAGCAGTTTACAGGGGACGTCCTCCTACGAGCAGTACTTC.

In DNA form, the CDR3 reads TGTGCCAGCAGTGAAGCGCAGGGAAGGAACTCACCCCTCCACTTT. It codes for CASSEAQGRNSPLHF. The rearrangement uses TRBV6-1 and TRBJ1-6; tentatively, D is TRBD1 (5 bases). The germline V gene encodes CDR1 MNHNS and CDR2 SASEGT. Trimming pared 0 bases from V and 10 bases from J, leaving 13 bases between. CDR3 length: 15 amino acids.

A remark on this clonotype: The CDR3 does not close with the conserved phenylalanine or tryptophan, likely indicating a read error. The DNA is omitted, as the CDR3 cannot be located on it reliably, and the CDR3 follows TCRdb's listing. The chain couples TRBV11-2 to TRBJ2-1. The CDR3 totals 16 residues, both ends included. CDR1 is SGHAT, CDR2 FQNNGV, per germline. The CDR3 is CASSLGNSLRGYTFGS.

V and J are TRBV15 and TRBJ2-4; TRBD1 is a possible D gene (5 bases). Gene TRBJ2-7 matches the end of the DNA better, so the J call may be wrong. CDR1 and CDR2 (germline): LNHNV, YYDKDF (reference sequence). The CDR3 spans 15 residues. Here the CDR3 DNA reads TGTGCCACCAGCAGAGATCCAGGGTTCCTCTACGAGCAGTACTTC. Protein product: CATSRDPGFLYEQYF.

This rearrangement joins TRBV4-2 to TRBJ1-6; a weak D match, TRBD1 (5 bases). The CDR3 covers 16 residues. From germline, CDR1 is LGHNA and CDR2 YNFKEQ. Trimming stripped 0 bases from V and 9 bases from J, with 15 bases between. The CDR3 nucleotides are TGTGCCAGCAGCCAAGAGGTCCGAAGGGGTGGTTCACCCCTCCACTTT. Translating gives CASSQEVRRGGSPLHF.

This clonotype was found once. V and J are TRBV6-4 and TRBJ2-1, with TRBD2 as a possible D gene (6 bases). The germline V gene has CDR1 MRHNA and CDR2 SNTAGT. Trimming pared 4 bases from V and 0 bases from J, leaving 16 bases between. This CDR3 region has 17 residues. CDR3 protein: CASSVEPRGSSYNEQFF. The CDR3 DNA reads TGTGCCAGCAGTGTAGAACCGCGGGGAAGCTCCTACAATGAGCAGTTCTTC.

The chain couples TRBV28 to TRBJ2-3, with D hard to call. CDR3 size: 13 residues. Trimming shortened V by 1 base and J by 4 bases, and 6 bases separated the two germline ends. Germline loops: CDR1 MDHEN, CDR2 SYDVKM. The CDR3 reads CASSLLPADTQYF. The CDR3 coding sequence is TGTGCCAGCAGTTTATTACCTGCAGATACGCAGTATTTT.

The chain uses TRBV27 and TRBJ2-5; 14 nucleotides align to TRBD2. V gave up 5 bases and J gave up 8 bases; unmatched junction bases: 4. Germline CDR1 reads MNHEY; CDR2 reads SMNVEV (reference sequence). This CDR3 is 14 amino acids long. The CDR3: CASSGTSGGTTQYF. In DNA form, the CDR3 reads TGTGCCAGCAGTGGGACTAGCGGGGGAACTACCCAGTACTTC.

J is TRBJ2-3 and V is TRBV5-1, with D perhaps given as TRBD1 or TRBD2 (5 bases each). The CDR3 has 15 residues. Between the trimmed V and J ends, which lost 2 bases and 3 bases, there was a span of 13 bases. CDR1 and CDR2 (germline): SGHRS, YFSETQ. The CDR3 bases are TGCGCCAGCAGCTTCAACCCTGGGGGAACAGATACGCAGTATTTT. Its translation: CASSFNPGGTDTQYF.

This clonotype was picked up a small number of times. The CDR3 DNA is TGCAGTGCTCCCCTCGAGACCCAGTACTTC. Its translation: CSAPLETQYF. The rearrangement uses TRBV20-1 and TRBJ2-5; D is ambiguous. The germline V and J ends were trimmed by 5 bases and 5 bases, with 6 bases remaining between them. The CDR3 consists of 10 residues. CDR1 and CDR2 from the germline V gene are DFQATT and SNEGSKA (reference sequence).

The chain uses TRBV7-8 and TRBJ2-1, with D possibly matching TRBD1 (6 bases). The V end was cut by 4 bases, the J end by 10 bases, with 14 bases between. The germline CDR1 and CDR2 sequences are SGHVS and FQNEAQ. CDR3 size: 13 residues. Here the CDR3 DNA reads TGTGCCAGCAGCTGGACAGAGACAAGCGAGCAGTTCTTC. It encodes CASSWTETSEQFF.